A selection of T cell receptor beta chains follows, all from one sample in a study of blood T cell repertoires in COVID-19. TCRdb's table, derived via immunoSEQ multiplex PCR, lists solely in-frame clones and lacks some. The sample includes over 120,000 clones, approximately 90% of them seen just once. The specimen sequenced was peripheral blood. Every receptor here comes from a man in his sixties with active or convalescent COVID-19. Each CDR3 is given with its conserved first and last residue. A D gene is named only where the DNA matches it firmly. A row's size may be missing; if present it is once, few, many or a size class.

cdr3_nt cdr3_aa v_call d_call j_call clone_size
TGTGCCAGCAGTTACTCGAAGGGACAGGGGAACTATGGCTACACCTTC CASSYSKGQGNYGYTF TRBV6-5 TRBD1 TRBJ1-2 .
TGTGCCAGCAGTTCCCTAGCGGGTGCCTACAATGAGCAGTTCTTC CASSSLAGAYNEQFF TRBV11-2 TRBD2 TRBJ2-1 .
TGTGCCAGCAGCTTGGGGGCCAGAGACAGGGCCAATCAGCCCCAGCATTTT CASSLGARDRANQPQHF TRBV7-8 TRBD1 TRBJ1-5 .
TGTGCCAGCAGCGCGGGACGCCGGAGAGAGACCCAGTACTTC CASSAGRRRETQYF TRBV7-2 . TRBJ2-5 .
TGTGCCAGCAGTTTTTCAGGCTTGGATGGCTACACCTTC CASSFSGLDGYTF TRBV28 . TRBJ1-2 .
TGTGCCAGCAGCCAAGCCCCTAGCGGGAGACTTGGCGATGAGCAGTTCTTC CASSQAPSGRLGDEQFF TRBV14 TRBD2 TRBJ2-1 .
TGTGCCAGTAGTAACCCCTCAAGGGGTATCTCGGGAAACACCATATATTTT CASSNPSRGISGNTIYF TRBV19 . TRBJ1-3 .
TGTGCCAGCAGCCGGTTCGAGAGGTCACCCCTCCACTTT CASSRFERSPLHF TRBV7-8 . TRBJ1-6 .
TGCGTCAGCAGCCCGAGCCCTCCCTCCTACGAGCAGTACTTC CVSSPSPPSYEQYF TRBV5-1 . TRBJ2-7 .
TGTGCCAGCAGCTTACGTCTCCAAGGAATTCGGGTCACTGAAGCTTTCTTT CASSLRLQGIRVTEAFF TRBV5-5 . TRBJ1-1 .
TGTGCCAGCTCACCCCAGGGTTTAGCTAACTATGGCTACACCTTC CASSPQGLANYGYTF TRBV18 . TRBJ1-2 .
TGTGCCACCTCACAGGGTGATAGCAATCAGCCCCAGCATTTT CATSQGDSNQPQHF TRBV5-4 . TRBJ1-5 few
TGTGCCTGGACCGCTAGCGGGTCCAATGAGCAGTTCTTC CAWTASGSNEQFF TRBV30 TRBD2 TRBJ2-1 once
TGTGCCAGTAAGGTGCGAGCGGGAGAGGTCAATGAGCAGTTCTTC CASKVRAGEVNEQFF TRBV19 TRBD2 TRBJ2-1 .
TGTGCCAGCAATCCCCATGGACTAGCGGGATCAAGGGAGCAGTTCTTC CASNPHGLAGSREQFF TRBV19 TRBD2 TRBJ2-1 .
TGTGCCATCAGGGACCGACAGGGGGCCTACGAGCAGTACTTC CAIRDRQGAYEQYF TRBV10-3 TRBD1 TRBJ2-7 .
TGTGCCAGCAGCCCGAGCTCCTACAATGAGCAGTTCTTC CASSPSSYNEQFF TRBV7-3 . TRBJ2-1 once
TGTGCCAGCAGTGGGAGGAACACTGAAGCTTTCTTT CASSGRNTEAFF TRBV27 . TRBJ1-1 once
TGTGCCAGCAGTAACCTTCCCGGGGCTGCGGAGGGAACCCAGCATTTT CASSNLPGAAEGTQHF TRBV7-2 . TRBJ1-5 .
TGTGCCAGCACAAATAGCGGGGGGTCGGAGACCCAGTACTTC CASTNSGGSETQYF TRBV6-5 TRBD2 TRBJ2-5 .
TGTGCCTGGAGTTATGGGGGCCTCACCGGGGAGCTGTTTTTT CAWSYGGLTGELFF TRBV30 . TRBJ2-2 .
TGTGCCAGCACCGGGGGAGTAGCGGGAAGCTCCTACGAGCAGTACTTC CASTGGVAGSSYEQYF TRBV11-2 TRBD2 TRBJ2-7 once
TGTGCCAGCAGCTCGGTAGGAGGACTAGCGAGTGTTAGCTCCTACAATGAGCAGTTCTTC CASSSVGGLASVSSYNEQFF TRBV11-3 TRBD2 TRBJ2-1 .
TGTGCCAGCAGCCCCGACACTAGCGGGCTCTACGAGCAGTACTTC CASSPDTSGLYEQYF TRBV7-8 TRBD2 TRBJ2-7 .
TGTGCCAGCAGTTCAGCGGGAGGTACCTACAATGAGCAGTTCTTC CASSSAGGTYNEQFF TRBV28 TRBD2 TRBJ2-1 .